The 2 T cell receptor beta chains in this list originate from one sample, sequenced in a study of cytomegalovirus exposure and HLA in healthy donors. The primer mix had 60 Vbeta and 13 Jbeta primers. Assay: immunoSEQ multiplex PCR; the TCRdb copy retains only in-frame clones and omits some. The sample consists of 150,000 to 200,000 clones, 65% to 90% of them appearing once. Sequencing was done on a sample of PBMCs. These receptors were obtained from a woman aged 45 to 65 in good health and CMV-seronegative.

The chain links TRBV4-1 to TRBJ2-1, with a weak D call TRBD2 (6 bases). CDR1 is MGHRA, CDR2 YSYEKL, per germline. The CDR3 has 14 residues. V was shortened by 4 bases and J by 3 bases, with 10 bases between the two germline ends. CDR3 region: CASSPGVLYNEQFF. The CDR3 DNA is TGCGCCAGCAGCCCGGGGGTACTCTACAATGAGCAGTTCTTC.

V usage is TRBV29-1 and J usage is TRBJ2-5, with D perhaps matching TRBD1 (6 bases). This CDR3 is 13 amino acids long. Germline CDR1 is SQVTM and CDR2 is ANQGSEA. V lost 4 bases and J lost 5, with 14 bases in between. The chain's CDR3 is CSVGLQGSETQYF. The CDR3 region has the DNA TGCAGCGTTGGTCTTCAGGGGAGCGAGACCCAGTACTTC.